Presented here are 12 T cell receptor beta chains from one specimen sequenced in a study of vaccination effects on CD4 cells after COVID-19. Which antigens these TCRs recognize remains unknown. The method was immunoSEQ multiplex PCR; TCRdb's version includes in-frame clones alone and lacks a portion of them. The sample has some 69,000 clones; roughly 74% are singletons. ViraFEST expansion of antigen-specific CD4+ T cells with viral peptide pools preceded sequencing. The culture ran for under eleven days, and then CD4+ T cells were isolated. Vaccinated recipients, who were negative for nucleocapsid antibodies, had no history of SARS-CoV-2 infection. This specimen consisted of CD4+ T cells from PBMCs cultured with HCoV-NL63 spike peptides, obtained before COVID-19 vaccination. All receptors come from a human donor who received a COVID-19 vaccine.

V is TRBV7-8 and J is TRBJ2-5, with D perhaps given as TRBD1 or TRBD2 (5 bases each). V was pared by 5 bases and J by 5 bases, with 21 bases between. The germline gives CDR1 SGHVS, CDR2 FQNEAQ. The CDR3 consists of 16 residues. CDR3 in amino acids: CASSPLGRTARETQYF. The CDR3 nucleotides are TGTGCCAGCAGCCCGCTGGGACGAACCGCGAGGGAGACCCAGTACTTC.

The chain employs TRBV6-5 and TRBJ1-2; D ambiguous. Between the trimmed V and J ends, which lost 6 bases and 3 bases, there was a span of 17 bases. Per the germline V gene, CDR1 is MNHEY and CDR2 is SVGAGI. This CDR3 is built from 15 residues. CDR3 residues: CASRRTLAADYGYTF. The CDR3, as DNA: TGTGCCAGCAGGAGAACTCTCGCCGCTGACTATGGCTACACCTTC.

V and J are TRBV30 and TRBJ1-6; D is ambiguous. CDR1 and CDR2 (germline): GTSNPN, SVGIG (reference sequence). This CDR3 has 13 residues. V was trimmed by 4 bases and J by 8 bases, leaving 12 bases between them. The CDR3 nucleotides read TGTGCCTGGATGTACCCCCGCGATTCACCCCTCCACTTT. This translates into CAWMYPRDSPLHF.

In nucleotides, the CDR3 is TGTGCCAGCAGTAGGGGAGCTAACTATGGCTACACCTTC. This encodes CASSRGANYGYTF. The chain employs TRBV25-1 and TRBJ1-2; possibly TRBD1 for D (5 bases). The CDR3 has 13 residues. CDR1 is MGHDK and CDR2 is SYGVNS in the germline V gene. V was cut by 5 bases and J by 0 bases, with 7 bases left in between.

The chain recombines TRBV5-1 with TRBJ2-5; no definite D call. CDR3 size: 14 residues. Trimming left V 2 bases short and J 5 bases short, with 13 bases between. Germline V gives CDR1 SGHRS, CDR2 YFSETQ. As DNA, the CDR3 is TGCGCCAGCAGCTTTCAGAATAGTTGGGAGACCCAGTACTTC. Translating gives CASSFQNSWETQYF. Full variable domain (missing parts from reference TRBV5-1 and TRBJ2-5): KAGVTQTPRYLIKTRGQQVTLSCSPISGHRSVSWYQQTPGQGLQFLFEYFSETQRNKGNFPGRFSGRQFSNSRSEMNVSTLELGDSALYLCASSFQNSWETQYFGPGTRLLVL.

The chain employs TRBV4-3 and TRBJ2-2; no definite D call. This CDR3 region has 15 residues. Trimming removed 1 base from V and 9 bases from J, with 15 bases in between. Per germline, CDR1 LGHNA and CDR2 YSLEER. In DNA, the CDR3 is TGCGCCAGCAGCCAAGGATATTCTTCGGCCAGGGAGCTGTTTTTT. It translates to CASSQGYSSARELFF.

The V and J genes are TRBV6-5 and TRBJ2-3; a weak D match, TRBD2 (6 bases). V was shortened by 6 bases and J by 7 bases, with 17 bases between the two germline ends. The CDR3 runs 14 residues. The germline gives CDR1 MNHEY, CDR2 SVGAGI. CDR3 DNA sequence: TGTGCCAGCAGCGTAGCGGTTACGATCAATACGCAGTATTTT. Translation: CASSVAVTINTQYF.

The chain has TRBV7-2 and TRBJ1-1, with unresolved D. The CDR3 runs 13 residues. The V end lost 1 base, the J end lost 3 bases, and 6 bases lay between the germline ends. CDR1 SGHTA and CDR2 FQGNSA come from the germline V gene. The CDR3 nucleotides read TGTGCCAGCAGCTTAGACAGATACACTGAAGCTTTCTTT. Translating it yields CASSLDRYTEAFF.

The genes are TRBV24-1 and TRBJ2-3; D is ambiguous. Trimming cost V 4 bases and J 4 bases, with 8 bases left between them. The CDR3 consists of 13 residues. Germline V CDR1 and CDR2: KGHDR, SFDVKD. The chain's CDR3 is CATSDPTSDTQYF. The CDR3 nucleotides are TGTGCCACCAGTGACCCGACGTCAGATACGCAGTATTTT.

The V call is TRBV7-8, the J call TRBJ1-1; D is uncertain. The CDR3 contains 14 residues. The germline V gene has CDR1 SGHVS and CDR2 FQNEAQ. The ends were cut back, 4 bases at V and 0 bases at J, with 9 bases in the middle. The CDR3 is CASSSLDLNTEAFF. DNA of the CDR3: TGTGCCAGCAGCTCTCTTGACCTGAACACTGAAGCTTTCTTT.

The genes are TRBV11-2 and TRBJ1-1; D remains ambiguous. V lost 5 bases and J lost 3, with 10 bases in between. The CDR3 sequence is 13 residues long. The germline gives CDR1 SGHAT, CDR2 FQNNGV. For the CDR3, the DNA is TGTGCCAGCAGCGCAGGTAGGGACACTGAAGCTTTCTTT. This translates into CASSAGRDTEAFF.

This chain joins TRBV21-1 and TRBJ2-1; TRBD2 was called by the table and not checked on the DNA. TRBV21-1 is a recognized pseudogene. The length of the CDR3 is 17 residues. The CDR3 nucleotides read TGTGCCAGCAGCAAACCCCGGGGGCGCGGGGGGTACAATGAGCAGTTCTTC. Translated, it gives CASSKPRGRGGYNEQFF.